These 20 T cell receptor beta chains were sequenced from one sample in a study of identical twins (dated by TCRdb to 2016 to 2017). Preparation of the library involved 5' RACE. The listed sequencing device is Illumina HiSeq 2000. In TCRdb, the public reads were trimmed at Q25 with fastp and aligned with MiXCR, with productive beta chains retained. CDR3 protein duplicates are merged, each entry listing the most common genes and DNA. For this sample there are 240,000 or so distinct CDR3 sequences; roughly a tenth appear just once. Jointly, the top ten make up about 9% of the sample. Input material: memory T cells sorted from blood. According to the study, the label for this sample's cell subset or site signals: CD45RO+ enriched T cells. The origin of the receptors is a man aged 50 to 60 in good health.

This clonotype has more than one count but fewer than ten. The chain couples TRBV5-1 to TRBJ1-1; the D gene is possibly TRBD1 (6 bases). V was clipped by 2 bases and J by 1 base, with 15 bases between them. In germline, CDR1 is SGHRS, CDR2 YFSETQ. The CDR3 length is 16 residues. CDR3: CASSLGGIFRNTEAFF. CDR3 nucleotides: TGCGCCAGCAGCTTAGGGGGTATCTTCAGGAACACTGAAGCTTTCTTT.

The DNA of the CDR3 is TGCAGTGCTAGTCACATCGAAGCGGGAGGGGTGAAGCAGTACTTC. This translates into CSASHIEAGGVKQYF. The chain has TRBV20-1 and TRBJ2-7, with TRBD2 identical over 10 bases. The CDR3 runs 15 residues. J was trimmed by 8 bases and V by 3 bases; bases with no gene match: 13. Per germline, CDR1 DFQATT and CDR2 SNEGSKA (reference sequence).

This clonotype has just a few counts. The chain couples TRBV20-1 to TRBJ2-7; 9 positions agree with TRBD2. The CDR3 consists of 15 residues. Germline values: CDR1 DFQATT, CDR2 SNEGSKA (reference sequence). V dropped 6 bases and J dropped 7; count of bases not matched to a gene: 16. The CDR3 sequence: CSAKIAGAPRGEQYF. The CDR3 DNA reads TGCAGTGCCAAGATAGCGGGGGCCCCCAGGGGAGAGCAGTACTTC.

This clonotype was detected a few times. The chain employs TRBV10-2 and TRBJ2-5; 11 bases line up with TRBD2. Per germline, CDR1 WSHSY and CDR2 SAAADI. V was clipped by 4 bases and J by 2 bases; unmatched bases: 3. The CDR3 is 15 amino acids. CDR3 loop: CASSGLAGKQETQYF. The CDR3, as DNA: TGCGCCAGCAGTGGACTAGCGGGGAAGCAAGAGACCCAGTACTTC.

This clonotype has ten or more counts. This rearrangement joins TRBV4-2 to TRBJ2-2; a possible D gene is TRBD1 (5 bases). This CDR3 has 17 residues. The V end was cut by 0 bases, the J end by 4 bases, with 15 bases between. CDR1 and CDR2 (germline): LGHNA, YNFKEQ. CDR3 sequence: CASSQDIGQGGTGELFF. CDR3 sequence (DNA): TGTGCCAGCAGCCAAGATATAGGGCAGGGTGGCACCGGGGAGCTGTTTTTT.

This clonotype has just a few counts. This sequence joins TRBV7-2 and TRBJ2-5; D gene ambiguous. V gave up 2 bases and J gave up 4 bases, with 11 bases separating them. Per germline, CDR1 SGHTA and CDR2 FQGNSA. The CDR3 is made up of 14 amino acids. The CDR3 coding sequence is TGTGCCAGCAGCTTAATCCCCCCGCGAGAGACCCAGTACTTC. It codes for CASSLIPPRETQYF.

The V call is TRBV5-6, the J call TRBJ2-7; no reliable D call. V lost 0 bases and J 7 bases, leaving 14 bases between the germline ends. Germline CDR1 and CDR2: SGHDT and YYEEEE. The length of the CDR3 is 14 residues. The CDR3 sequence is CASSLEGPWEEQYF. The CDR3 DNA is TGTGCCAGCAGCTTGGAGGGTCCGTGGGAAGAGCAGTACTTC.

In its sample, this clonotype was seen many times. This chain links TRBV9 with TRBJ1-5; weak D call: TRBD1 (5 bases). Deletions cut 4 bases from V and 3 bases from J, with 14 bases between. This CDR3 contains 15 residues. Germline lookup yields CDR1 SGDLS and CDR2 YYNGEE. The CDR3: CASSTSGTPNQPQHF. CDR3 sequence (DNA): TGTGCCAGCAGCACATCCGGGACGCCCAATCAGCCCCAGCATTTT.

This sequence joins TRBV5-1 and TRBJ2-3, with TRBD2 matching 7 bases. The CDR3 consists of 17 residues. V trimming: 4 bases; J trimming: 1 base; junction bases outside the gene matches: 12. CDR1 SGHRS and CDR2 YFSETQ come from the germline V gene. In DNA, the CDR3 is TGCGCCAGCAGCCCCCGGGTAGCGGGTTCGGGCACAGATACGCAGTATTTT. It specifies CASSPRVAGSGTDTQYF.

This clonotype occurred many times. The chain has TRBV5-1 and TRBJ2-7, with 8 nucleotides matching TRBD2. This CDR3 is built from 16 residues. Trimming took 4 bases from V and 1 from J; bases not matched to a gene: 10. Germline CDR1 reads SGHRS; CDR2 reads YFSETQ. DNA for the CDR3: TGCGCCAGCAGCGGCCCGGGGGGGGCGGGATCCTACGAGCAGTACTTC. This sequence encodes CASSGPGGAGSYEQYF.

Many counts were recorded for this clonotype. The chain carries TRBV6-5 and TRBJ2-3; possibly TRBD2 for D (6 bases). Germline V gene lookup returns CDR1 MNHEY and CDR2 SVGAGI. The CDR3 extends over 15 amino acids. Trimming took off 4 bases at V and 2 bases at J, with 13 bases between the two ends. CDR3 region: CASSLGLTITDTQYF. CDR3 coding DNA: TGTGCCAGCAGTTTGGGACTTACAATCACAGATACGCAGTATTTT.

This clonotype was seen only a few times. The chain recombines TRBV11-2 with TRBJ2-1, with 9 bases identical to TRBD2. Losses at the gene ends were 0 bases for V and 6 bases for J; bases not matched to a gene: 12. The CDR3 length is 18 residues. Germline lookup yields CDR1 SGHAT and CDR2 FQNNGV. This chain's CDR3 is CASSLDPRIAGVSNEQFF. In DNA, the CDR3 is TGTGCCAGCAGCTTAGATCCCAGAATAGCGGGAGTTTCCAATGAGCAGTTCTTC.

In this sample, this clonotype turned up many times. This chain links TRBV6-2 or TRBV6-3 with TRBJ2-7; D remains ambiguous. V was trimmed by 7 bases and J by 0 bases, leaving 13 bases between them. Germline V gene lookup returns CDR1 MNHEY and CDR2 SVGEGT. The CDR3 runs 14 residues. The CDR3 DNA reads TGTGCCAGCAAGGTCCGGACGGCCTCCTACGAGCAGTACTTC. This codes for CASKVRTASYEQYF.

This clonotype occurred many times. This sequence joins TRBV7-2 and TRBJ2-1, with 9 bases that match TRBD2. Per the germline V gene, CDR1 is SGHTA and CDR2 is FQGNSA. The CDR3 has 16 residues. The ends lost 5 bases at V and 6 bases at J; junction bases unmatched: 11. CDR3 coding DNA: TGTGCCAGCAGCCAGATACCGGGACTAGCTGGCAATGAGCAGTTCTTC. Residues: CASSQIPGLAGNEQFF.

About this clonotype: A read error is possible here, since a much larger clone lies one base away. CDR3 amino acids: CASSTYTGELFF. The DNA of the CDR3 is TGTGCCAGCAGCACATACACCGGGGAGCTGTTTTTT. V is TRBV7-2 and J is TRBJ2-2; D remains ambiguous. This CDR3 spans 12 amino acids. Germline V gene data show CDR1 as SGHTA and CDR2 as FQGNSA. V lost 5 bases, J lost 3 bases, and 4 bases lay in between.

This clonotype was seen at least ten times. The chain employs TRBV5-1 and TRBJ2-2; TRBD1 matches 8 bases. Germline CDR1 SGHRS, CDR2 YFSETQ. The CDR3 totals 15 residues. V dropped 2 bases and J dropped 3; count of bases not matched to a gene: 3. CDR3 sequence: CASSLQGVYTGELFF. The CDR3 DNA reads TGCGCCAGCAGCTTACAGGGGGTGTACACCGGGGAGCTGTTTTTT.

This clonotype has a count of ten or more. This chain links TRBV7-2 with TRBJ1-2, with 9 bases fitting TRBD1. Germline CDR1 and CDR2: SGHTA and FQGNSA. The CDR3 totals 12 residues. Trimming cost V 6 bases and J 6 bases; bases outside gene matches: 2. CDR3 bases: TGTGCCAGCAGTCGGGACAGGGATGGCTACACCTTC. It translates to CASSRDRDGYTF.

This clonotype was found many times. The chain recombines TRBV11-2 with TRBJ2-1; the match to TRBD2 covers 10 bases. Trimming removed 0 bases from V and 0 bases from J; junction bases left unmatched: 8. Germline V gene data show CDR1 as SGHAT and CDR2 as FQNNGV. CDR3 size: 19 residues. CDR3 in DNA: TGTGCCAGCAGCTTAGATGAACTAGCGGGATCGAGCTCCTACAATGAGCAGTTCTTC. Translation gives CASSLDELAGSSSYNEQFF.

The chain recombines TRBV18 with TRBJ2-5; possibly TRBD1 or TRBD2 for D (5 bases each). Germline V gene lookup returns CDR1 KGHSH and CDR2 LQKENI. This CDR3 comprises 16 residues. With 2 bases removed from V and 2 bases from J, the gap between germline ends came to 15 bases. The CDR3 coding sequence is TGTGCCAGCTCACCATATATAGAGGGACCTCAAGAGACCCAGTACTTC. It specifies CASSPYIEGPQETQYF.

This clonotype appeared many times. This chain connects TRBV5-1 to TRBJ2-1; no clear D. The ends were cut back, 3 bases at V and 4 bases at J, with 8 bases in the middle. This CDR3 is built from 13 residues. The germline V gene encodes CDR1 SGHRS and CDR2 YFSETQ. Here the CDR3 DNA reads TGCGCCAGCAGCTCGACACGGTACAATGAGCAGTTCTTC. Translation: CASSSTRYNEQFF.